One sample yielded the 20 T cell receptor beta chains listed below, sequenced in a study of blood T cells in healthy people across ages (dated by TCRdb to 2015 to 2017). The library came from 5' RACE. TCRdb names Illumina HiSeq 2500 as the instrument used. A second PCR of about 6 to 12 cycles was run with a J-beta primer mix and a sample-barcoded 5' primer. Through fastp at Q25 and MiXCR, TCRdb rebuilt clones from the public reads, retaining in-frame beta chains. Records with the same CDR3 protein are collapsed into one entry carrying the most frequent genes and DNA. The sample table contains around 1,000,000 distinct CDR3 sequences; only one count was recorded for roughly a quarter of them. The leading ten clones occupy approximately 0.71% of the sample. These records were also assigned to another study, of T cells of mothers and their children.

Sequencing was done on a sample of blood. The receptors here all came from a girl aged 2 to 10 in good health.

V gene TRBV27 combines with J gene TRBJ2-5; 13 bases line up with TRBD2. The CDR3 is 17 amino acids. V shed 2 bases and J 5 bases; nucleotides not matched to a gene: 8. CDR1 is MNHEY and CDR2 is SMNVEV in the germline V gene (reference sequence). The CDR3 is CASSLTGLAGREETQYF. The CDR3, as DNA: TGTGCCAGCAGTTTAACGGGACTAGCGGGAAGGGAGGAGACCCAGTACTTC.

This clonotype was seen more than once but under ten times. The germline gene is not matched at one end of the junction; a read error may be the cause. The chain links TRBV6-6 to TRBJ2-7; D is perhaps TRBD2 (7 bases). This CDR3 is 13 amino acids long. In germline, CDR1 is MNHNY, CDR2 SVGAGI (reference sequence). CDR3 protein: CASSPQGGGEQYF. The DNA of the CDR3 is TGTGCAAGCAGTCCACAGGGAGGGGGCGAGCAGTACTTC.

This clonotype showed up just a few times. The junction does not match germline at one end; this may be a read error. V usage is TRBV12-3 or TRBV12-4 and J usage is TRBJ1-3; D remains unclear. This CDR3 spans 14 amino acids. The CDR3 nucleotides read TGTGCCAGCAGTTTATGGACTAATCGAAACGCCATATATTTT. It yields the protein CASSLWTNRNAIYF.

The gene calls are TRBV7-6 and TRBJ2-3; D is uncertain. V dropped 0 bases and J dropped 2 bases, with 9 bases sitting between them. Germline loops: CDR1 SGHVS, CDR2 FNYEAQ. This CDR3 is 15 amino acids long. CDR3 amino acids: CASSLAADLTDTQYF. Written as DNA, the CDR3 is TGTGCCAGCAGCTTAGCGGCAGACCTCACAGATACGCAGTATTTT.

The chain is built from TRBV28 and TRBJ2-3, with D possibly matching TRBD1 (5 bases). Trimming removed 3 bases at V and 6 bases at J, with 16 bases between. Per germline, CDR1 MDHEN and CDR2 SYDVKM. The CDR3 sequence is 15 residues long. The CDR3: CASSFQGPTRDTQYF. CDR3 nucleotide sequence: TGTGCCAGCAGTTTCCAGGGTCCCACCCGGGATACGCAGTATTTT.

This clonotype was observed a handful of times. This chain connects TRBV6-1 to TRBJ1-1; tentative D call: TRBD1 (6 bases). CDR3 length equals 14 residues. The germline V gene encodes CDR1 MNHNS and CDR2 SASEGT. V was trimmed by 0 bases and J by 7 bases, leaving 12 bases between them. The CDR3 DNA reads TGTGCCAGCAGTGAAGCGGACAGCAGTGATGAAGCTTTCTTT. Protein: CASSEADSSDEAFF.

This clonotype has just a few counts. The chain combines TRBV29-1 with TRBJ2-7; D not certain. The DNA end lines up better with TRBJ2-5; the J call may be wrong. Germline-derived CDR1 and CDR2 are SQVTM and ANQGSEA. This CDR3 comprises 14 residues. The CDR3 region is CSVVPVGGQETQYF. DNA for the CDR3: TGCAGCGTTGTTCCAGTGGGCGGACAAGAGACCCAGTACTTC.

The table lists this clonotype with a few counts. This rearrangement joins TRBV29-1 to TRBJ1-5; D not resolved. The germline V and J ends were trimmed by 7 bases and 5 bases, with 12 bases remaining between them. The germline V gene has CDR1 SQVTM and CDR2 ANQGSEA. The CDR3 runs to 12 residues. In nucleotides, the CDR3 is TGCAGCGCTCTTACGGGTGATCAGCCCCAGCATTTT. The encoded protein is CSALTGDQPQHF.

V usage is TRBV9 and J usage is TRBJ2-3, with TRBD1 matching 8 bases. The CDR3 is made up of 15 amino acids. CDR1 is SGDLS and CDR2 is YYNGEE in the germline V gene. Trimming at V came to 3 bases and at J to 5 bases, leaving 8 bases not matched to a gene. Written as DNA, the CDR3 is TGTGCCAGCAGCGCCGGACAGGGTACCCTAGATACGCAGTATTTT. The encoded protein is CASSAGQGTLDTQYF.

This clonotype has only a few counts. The chain uses TRBV6-6 and TRBJ1-5; D perhaps matches TRBD1 (5 bases). V was clipped by 8 bases and J by 6 bases, with 14 bases between them. The CDR3 covers 13 residues. The germline V gene encodes CDR1 MNHNY and CDR2 SVGAGI (reference sequence). This CDR3 is CASRDYPSQPQHF. CDR3 in DNA: TGTGCCAGCCGGGACTACCCTAGTCAGCCCCAGCATTTT.

The J gene is TRBJ1-2, the V gene TRBV6-5, with D maybe TRBD1 (6 bases). Per germline, CDR1 MNHEY and CDR2 SVGAGI. This CDR3 has 14 amino acids. Trimming took 2 bases from V and 4 from J, leaving 11 bases between them. CDR3 residues: CASSYQDSLYGYTF. DNA for the CDR3: TGTGCCAGCAGTTACCAGGACAGCCTCTATGGCTACACCTTC.

The chain carries TRBV29-1 and TRBJ1-1; maybe TRBD1 (5 bases). The V end was cut by 0 bases, the J end by 4 bases, with 12 bases between. CDR1 and CDR2 (germline): SQVTM, ANQGSEA. This CDR3 spans 14 amino acids. CDR3 nucleotide sequence: TGCAGCGTTGAAGAAAGGAGGGGAGTCACTGAAGCTTTCTTT. This codes for CSVEERRGVTEAFF.

A few counts support this clonotype. V gene TRBV20-1 combines with J gene TRBJ1-1; possible D gene TRBD1, 5 bases. The CDR3 loop spans 15 amino acids. Germline loops: CDR1 DFQATT, CDR2 SNEGSKA (reference sequence). Trimming shortened V by 5 bases and J by 1 base, and 17 bases separated the two germline ends. CDR3 coding DNA: TGCAGTGCTCTCCGGGACGGCGGCTCGAACACTGAAGCTTTCTTT. It yields the protein CSALRDGGSNTEAFF.

This clonotype was found a few times. The chain employs TRBV6-5 and TRBJ1-2; no reliable D call. CDR3 length: 11 amino acids. Germline CDR1 is MNHEY and CDR2 is SVGAGI. Trimming pared 7 bases from V and 1 base from J, leaving 4 bases between. The CDR3 nucleotides read TGTGCCAGCAAGAATAACTATGGCTACACCTTC. Amino acids: CASKNNYGYTF.

This chain links TRBV12-5 with TRBJ2-1; 7 positions match TRBD1. TRBJ2-5 explains the end of the DNA better; the J call may be wrong. The CDR3 consists of 15 residues. In germline, CDR1 is LGHNT, CDR2 FRNRAP. The CDR3 protein is CASGGGQTLQETQYF. The CDR3 nucleotides are TGTGCTAGTGGTGGGGGACAGACATTACAAGAGACCCAGTACTTC.

The chain joins TRBV11-2 to TRBJ2-4; a weak D match, TRBD2 (6 bases). Looked up from germline, CDR1 is SGHAT and CDR2 is FQNNGV. There are 18 residues in the CDR3. The V and J ends lost 4 bases and 0 bases respectively, with 19 bases between them. CDR3 loop: CASSSYTGTRLAKNIQYF. The CDR3 coding sequence is TGTGCCAGCAGCTCATACACCGGGACTCGGTTAGCCAAAAACATTCAGTACTTC. Using reference TRBV11-2 and TRBJ2-4 for the parts outside the CDR3, the full variable domain is EAGVAQSPRYKIIEKRQSVAFWCNPISGHATLYWYQQILGQGPKLLIQFQNNGVVDDSQLPKDRFSAERLKGVDSTLKIQPAKLEDSAVYLCASSSYTGTRLAKNIQYFGAGTRLSVL.

This chain uses TRBV6-2 or TRBV6-3 with TRBJ2-7; perhaps TRBD2 as D (6 bases). CDR3 length equals 11 residues. Trimming stripped 8 bases from V and 6 bases from J, with 11 bases between. The germline gives CDR1 MNHEY, CDR2 SVGEGT. The CDR3 DNA reads as TGTGCCAGCCTCTCGGGGGTCGAGCAGTACTTC. It is translated as CASLSGVEQYF.

The chain uses TRBV24-1 and TRBJ2-3; D not certain. Trimming shortened V by 9 bases and J by 5 bases, and 11 bases separated the two germline ends. The CDR3 runs 12 residues. Germline CDR1 KGHDR, CDR2 SFDVKD. CDR3 DNA sequence: TGTGCCACCGCAAGACTGGAAGATACGCAGTATTTT. Amino acid sequence: CATARLEDTQYF.

A word on this clonotype: A read error may account for a junction end that differs from germline. V gene TRBV29-1 combines with J gene TRBJ2-1; 13 nucleotides agree with TRBD2. Germline V gives CDR1 SQVTM, CDR2 ANQGSEA. This CDR3 has 16 amino acids. CDR3 sequence reads: CSVEGTSGSSYNEQLF. The CDR3 nucleotides read TGCAGCGTTGAAGGGACTAGCGGGAGCTCCTACAATGAGCAGCTCTTC.

This clonotype was seen ten or more times. The chain combines TRBV7-9 with TRBJ1-1; D is ambiguous. Germline V gene lookup returns CDR1 SEHNR and CDR2 FQNEAQ (reference sequence). V shed 3 bases and J shed 4 bases, with 9 bases lying between them. This CDR3 contains 13 residues. Written as DNA, the CDR3 is TGTGCCAGCAGCTTGGATGGCGGCACTGAAGCTTTCTTT. It specifies CASSLDGGTEAFF. The whole variable domain, filled in from reference TRBV7-9 and TRBJ1-1, reads DTGVSQNPRHKITKRGQNVTFRCDPISEHNRLYWYRQTLGQGPEFLTYFQNEAQLEKSRLLSDRFSAERPKGSFSTLEIQRTEQGDSAMYLCASSLDGGTEAFFGQGTRLTVV.